This entry describes one T cell receptor beta chain. This entry is derived from a study of blood T cell repertoires in COVID-19. TCRdb's table, derived via immunoSEQ multiplex PCR, lists solely in-frame clones and lacks some. The sample consists of approximately 210,000 clones, approximately 81% of them appearing once. Trimming removed 1 base at V and 7 bases at J, with 14 bases between. The germline gives CDR1 LGHDT, CDR2 YNNKEL (reference sequence). There are 15 residues in the CDR3. The receptor's source is a woman aged 80 or over with acute or convalescent COVID-19. The chain employs TRBV3-1 (or the pseudogene TRBV3-2) and TRBJ1-5; a weak D match, TRBD1 (5 bases). Sequences were obtained from peripheral blood. The CDR3 DNA is TGTGCCAGCAGCCAAGTGGGGGGGAAGGGCCAGCCCCAGCATTTT. Translating gives CASSQVGGKGQPQHF.